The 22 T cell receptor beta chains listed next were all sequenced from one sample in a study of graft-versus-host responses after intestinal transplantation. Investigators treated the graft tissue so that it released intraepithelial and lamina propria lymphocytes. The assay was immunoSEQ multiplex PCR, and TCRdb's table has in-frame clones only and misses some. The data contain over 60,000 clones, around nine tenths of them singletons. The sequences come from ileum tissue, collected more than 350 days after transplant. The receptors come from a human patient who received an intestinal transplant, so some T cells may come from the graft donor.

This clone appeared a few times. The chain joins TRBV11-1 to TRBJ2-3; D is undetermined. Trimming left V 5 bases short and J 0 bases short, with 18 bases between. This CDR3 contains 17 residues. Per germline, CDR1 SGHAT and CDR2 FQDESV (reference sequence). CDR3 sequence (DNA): TGTGCCAGCAGCCCGAAGAATTCCGGTCCCAGCACAGATACGCAGTATTTT. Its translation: CASSPKNSGPSTDTQYF.

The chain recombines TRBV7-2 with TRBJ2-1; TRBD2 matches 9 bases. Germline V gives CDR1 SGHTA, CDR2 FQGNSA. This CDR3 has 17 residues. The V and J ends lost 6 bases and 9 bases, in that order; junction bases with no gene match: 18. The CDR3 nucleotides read TGTGCCAGCAGTATCCTTTCTGCGGGGGGGTGGGCAAGTGAGCAGTTCTTC. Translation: CASSILSAGGWASEQFF.

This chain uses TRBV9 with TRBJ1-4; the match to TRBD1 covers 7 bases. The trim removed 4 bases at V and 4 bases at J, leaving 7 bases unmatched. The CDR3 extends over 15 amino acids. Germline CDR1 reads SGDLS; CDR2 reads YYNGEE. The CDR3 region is CASSPGTVSNEKLFF. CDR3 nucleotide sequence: TGTGCCAGCAGCCCAGGGACAGTGAGTAATGAAAAACTGTTTTTT.

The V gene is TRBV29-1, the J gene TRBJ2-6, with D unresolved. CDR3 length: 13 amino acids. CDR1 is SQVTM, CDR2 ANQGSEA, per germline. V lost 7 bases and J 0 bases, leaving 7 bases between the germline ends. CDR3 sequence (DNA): TGCAGCGCCTCAAGCTCTGGGGCCAACGTCCTGACTTTC. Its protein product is CSASSSGANVLTF.

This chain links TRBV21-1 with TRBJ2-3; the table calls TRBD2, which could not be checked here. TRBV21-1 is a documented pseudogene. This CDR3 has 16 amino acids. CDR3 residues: CASSKAEQEFTDTQYF. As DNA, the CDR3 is TGTGCCAGCAGCAAAGCCGAGCAAGAGTTCACAGATACGCAGTATTTT.

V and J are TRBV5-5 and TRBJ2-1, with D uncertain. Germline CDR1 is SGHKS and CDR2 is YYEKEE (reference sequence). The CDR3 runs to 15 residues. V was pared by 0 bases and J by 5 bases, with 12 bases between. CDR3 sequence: CASSLDATPHNEQFF. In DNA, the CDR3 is TGTGCCAGCAGCTTGGATGCCACCCCCCACAATGAGCAGTTCTTC.

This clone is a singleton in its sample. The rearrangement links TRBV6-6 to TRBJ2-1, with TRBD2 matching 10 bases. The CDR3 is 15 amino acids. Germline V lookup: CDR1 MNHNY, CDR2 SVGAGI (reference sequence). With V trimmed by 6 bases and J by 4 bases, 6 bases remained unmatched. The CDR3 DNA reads TGTGCCAGCAGCCCCGGACTAGCGGATTACAATGAGCAGTTCTTC. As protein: CASSPGLADYNEQFF.

DNA of the CDR3: TGCGCCAGCAGCCCTTATGTAGCGGGGGGACACTACAATGAGCAGTTCTTC. It encodes CASSPYVAGGHYNEQFF. V gene TRBV5-1 combines with J gene TRBJ2-1; 10 nucleotides agree with TRBD2. The germline CDR1 and CDR2 sequences are SGHRS and YFSETQ. The CDR3 is 17 amino acids. Trimming removed 4 bases from V and 3 bases from J; junction bases left unmatched: 10.

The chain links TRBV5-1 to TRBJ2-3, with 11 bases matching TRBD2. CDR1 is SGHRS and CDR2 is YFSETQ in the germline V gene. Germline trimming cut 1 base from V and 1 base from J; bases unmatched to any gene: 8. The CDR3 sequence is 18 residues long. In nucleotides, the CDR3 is TGCGCCAGCAGCTTGTCCCTAGCGGGGGGATTCGGCACAGATACGCAGTATTTT. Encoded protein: CASSLSLAGGFGTDTQYF.

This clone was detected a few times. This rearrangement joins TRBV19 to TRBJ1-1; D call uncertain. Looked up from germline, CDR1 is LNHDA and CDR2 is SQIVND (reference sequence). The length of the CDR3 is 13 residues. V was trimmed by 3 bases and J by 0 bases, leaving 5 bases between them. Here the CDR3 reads CASSMTLNTEAFF. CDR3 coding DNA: TGTGCCAGTAGTATGACGCTGAACACTGAAGCTTTCTTT. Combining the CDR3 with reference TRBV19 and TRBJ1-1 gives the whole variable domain DGGITQSPKYLFRKEGQNVTLSCEQNLNHDAMYWYRQDPGQGLRLIYYSQIVNDFQKGDIAEGYSVSREKKESFPLTVTSAQKNPTAFYLCASSMTLNTEAFFGQGTRLTVV.

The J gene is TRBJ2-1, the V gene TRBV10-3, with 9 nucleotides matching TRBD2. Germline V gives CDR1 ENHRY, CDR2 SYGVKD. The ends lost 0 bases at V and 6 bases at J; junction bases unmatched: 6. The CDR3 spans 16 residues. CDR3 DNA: TGTGCCATCAGTGAGTCATGGCTAGCGGGAAGCAATGAGCAGTTCTTC. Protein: CAISESWLAGSNEQFF.

The CDR3 reads CASSSSNTDTQYF. DNA for the CDR3: TGTGCCAGCAGTTCTTCAAACACAGATACGCAGTATTTT. V usage is TRBV28 and J usage is TRBJ2-3; D not certain. The CDR3 sequence is 13 residues long. Trimming shortened V by 4 bases and J by 2 bases, and 7 bases separated the two germline ends. Germline V CDR1 and CDR2: MDHEN, SYDVKM. The full variable domain, its missing parts supplied by reference TRBV28 and TRBJ2-3, is DVKVTQSSRYLVKRTGEKVFLECVQDMDHENMFWYRQDPGLGLRLIYFSYDVKMKEKGDIPEGYSVSREKKERFSLILESASTNQTSMYLCASSSSNTDTQYFGPGTRLTVL.

The CDR3 bases are TGTGCCAGCAGCTTCCTGCCCGCCCCCTACTCAGAGACCCAGTACTTC. Translation gives CASSFLPAPYSETQYF. This chain joins TRBV7-9 and TRBJ2-5; D not resolved. Germline V gene lookup returns CDR1 SEHNR and CDR2 FQNEAQ (reference sequence). The CDR3 is 16 residues long. Deletions cut 3 bases from V and 4 bases from J, with 18 bases between.

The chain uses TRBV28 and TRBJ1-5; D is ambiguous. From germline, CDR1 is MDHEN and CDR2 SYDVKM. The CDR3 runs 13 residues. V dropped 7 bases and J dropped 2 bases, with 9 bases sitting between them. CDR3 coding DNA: TGTGCCAGCACCGCCCCTGGCAATCAGCCCCAGCATTTT. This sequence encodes CASTAPGNQPQHF. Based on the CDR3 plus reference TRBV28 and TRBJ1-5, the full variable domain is DVKVTQSSRYLVKRTGEKVFLECVQDMDHENMFWYRQDPGLGLRLIYFSYDVKMKEKGDIPEGYSVSREKKERFSLILESASTNQTSMYLCASTAPGNQPQHFGDGTRLSIL.

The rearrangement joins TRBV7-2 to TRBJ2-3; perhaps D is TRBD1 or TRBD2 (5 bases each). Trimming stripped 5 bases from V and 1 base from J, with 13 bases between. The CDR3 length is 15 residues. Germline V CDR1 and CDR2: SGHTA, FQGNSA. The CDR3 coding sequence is TGTGCCAGCAGCGGGGGACCACGGGGCACAGATACGCAGTATTTT. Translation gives CASSGGPRGTDTQYF.

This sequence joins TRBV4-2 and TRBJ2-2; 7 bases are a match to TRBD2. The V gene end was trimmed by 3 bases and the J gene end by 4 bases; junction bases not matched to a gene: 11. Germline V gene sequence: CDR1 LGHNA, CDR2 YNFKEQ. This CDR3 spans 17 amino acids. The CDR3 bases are TGTGCCAGCAGCCACTCGATTGGTGGGGGGGTCACCGGGGAGCTGTTTTTT. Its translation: CASSHSIGGGVTGELFF.

CDR3 sequence reads: CASRLPPGQSAEAFF. The CDR3, as DNA: TGTGCCAGCAGACTTCCCCCGGGACAGAGCGCTGAAGCTTTCTTT. The chain carries TRBV6-1 and TRBJ1-1, with 7 bases matching TRBD1. The CDR3 has 15 residues. Germline V gene lookup returns CDR1 MNHNS and CDR2 SASEGT. The V and J ends lost 6 bases and 6 bases, in that order; junction bases with no gene match: 13.

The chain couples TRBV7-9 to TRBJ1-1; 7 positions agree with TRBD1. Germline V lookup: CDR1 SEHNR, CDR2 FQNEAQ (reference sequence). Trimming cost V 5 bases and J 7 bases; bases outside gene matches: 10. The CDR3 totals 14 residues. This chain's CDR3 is CASSPGGGYIEAFF. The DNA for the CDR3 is TGTGCCAGCAGCCCAGGGGGAGGATACATTGAAGCTTTCTTT.

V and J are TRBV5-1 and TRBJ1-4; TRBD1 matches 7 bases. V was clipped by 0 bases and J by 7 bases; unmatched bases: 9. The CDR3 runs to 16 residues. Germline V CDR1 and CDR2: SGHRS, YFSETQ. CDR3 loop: CASSLVLTGSGEKLFF. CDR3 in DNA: TGCGCCAGCAGCTTGGTGCTGACAGGGTCCGGTGAAAAACTGTTTTTT. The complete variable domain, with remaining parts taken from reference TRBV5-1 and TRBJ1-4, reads KAGVTQTPRYLIKTRGQQVTLSCSPISGHRSVSWYQQTPGQGLQFLFEYFSETQRNKGNFPGRFSGRQFSNSRSEMNVSTLELGDSALYLCASSLVLTGSGEKLFFGSGTQLSVL.

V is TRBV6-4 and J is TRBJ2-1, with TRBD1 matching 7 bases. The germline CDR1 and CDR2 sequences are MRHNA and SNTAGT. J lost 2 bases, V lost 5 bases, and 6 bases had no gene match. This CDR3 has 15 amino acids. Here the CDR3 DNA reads TGTGCCAGCAGTATCGACAGGGCAGCCTACAATGAGCAGTTCTTC. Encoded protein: CASSIDRAAYNEQFF.

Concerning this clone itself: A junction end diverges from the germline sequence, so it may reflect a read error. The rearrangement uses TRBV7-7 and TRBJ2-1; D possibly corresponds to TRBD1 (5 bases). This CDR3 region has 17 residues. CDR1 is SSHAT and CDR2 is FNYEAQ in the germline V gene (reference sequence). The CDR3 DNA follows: TGTGCTAGCAGCTTAGGGTCTTTCCCAGGGTCCTACAATGAGCAGTTCTTC. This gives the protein CASSLGSFPGSYNEQFF. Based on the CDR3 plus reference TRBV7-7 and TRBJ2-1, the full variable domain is GAGVSQSPRYKVTKRGQDVTLRCDPISSHATLYWYQQALGQGPEFLTYFNYEAQPDKSGLPSDRFSAERPEGSISTLTIQRTEQRDSAMYRCASSLGSFPGSYNEQFFGPGTRLTVL.

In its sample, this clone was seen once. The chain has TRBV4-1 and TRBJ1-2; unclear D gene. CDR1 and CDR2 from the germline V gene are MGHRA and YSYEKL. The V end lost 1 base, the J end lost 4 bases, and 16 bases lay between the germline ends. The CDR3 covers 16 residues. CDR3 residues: CASSQGVGVSLYGYTF. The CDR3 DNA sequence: TGCGCCAGCAGCCAAGGGGTTGGCGTCTCCCTCTATGGCTACACCTTC.